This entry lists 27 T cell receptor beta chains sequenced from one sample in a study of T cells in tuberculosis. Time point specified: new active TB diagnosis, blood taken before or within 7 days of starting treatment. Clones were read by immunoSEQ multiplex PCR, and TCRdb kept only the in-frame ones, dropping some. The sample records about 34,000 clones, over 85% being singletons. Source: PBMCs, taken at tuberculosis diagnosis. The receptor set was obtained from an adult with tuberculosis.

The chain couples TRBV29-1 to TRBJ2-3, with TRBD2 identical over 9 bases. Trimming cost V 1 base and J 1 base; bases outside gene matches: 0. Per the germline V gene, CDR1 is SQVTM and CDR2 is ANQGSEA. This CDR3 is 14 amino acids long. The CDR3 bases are TGCAGCGTTGAAGGCGGGAGGGGCACAGATACGCAGTATTTT. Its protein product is CSVEGGRGTDTQYF.

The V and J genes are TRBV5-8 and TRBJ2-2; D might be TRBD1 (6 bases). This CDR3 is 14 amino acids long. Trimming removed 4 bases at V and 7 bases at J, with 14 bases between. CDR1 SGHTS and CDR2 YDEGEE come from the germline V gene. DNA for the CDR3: TGTGCCAGCAGCGGGACACCCCGTGTCGGGGAGCTGTTTTTT. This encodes CASSGTPRVGELFF.

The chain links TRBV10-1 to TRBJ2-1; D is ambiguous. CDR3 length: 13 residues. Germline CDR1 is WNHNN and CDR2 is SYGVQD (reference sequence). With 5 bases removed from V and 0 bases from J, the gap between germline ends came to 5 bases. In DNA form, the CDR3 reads TGCGCCAGCAGTTCGAGCTCCTACAATGAGCAGTTCTTC. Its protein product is CASSSSSYNEQFF.

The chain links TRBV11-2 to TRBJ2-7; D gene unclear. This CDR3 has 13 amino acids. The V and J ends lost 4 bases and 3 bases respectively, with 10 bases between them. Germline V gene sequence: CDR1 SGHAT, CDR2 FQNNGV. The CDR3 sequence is CASSYESNYEQYF. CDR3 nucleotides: TGTGCCAGCAGCTACGAATCTAACTACGAGCAGTACTTC.

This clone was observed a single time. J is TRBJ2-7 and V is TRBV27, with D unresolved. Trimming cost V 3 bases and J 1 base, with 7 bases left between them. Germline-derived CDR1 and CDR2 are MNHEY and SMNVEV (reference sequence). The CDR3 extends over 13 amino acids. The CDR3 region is CASSLGWSYEQYF. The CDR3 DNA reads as TGTGCCAGCAGTTTGGGCTGGTCCTACGAGCAGTACTTC.

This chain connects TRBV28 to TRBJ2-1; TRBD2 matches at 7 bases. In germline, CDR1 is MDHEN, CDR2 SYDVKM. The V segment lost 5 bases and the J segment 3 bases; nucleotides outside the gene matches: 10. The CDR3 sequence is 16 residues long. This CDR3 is CASSGNSGSFYNEQFF. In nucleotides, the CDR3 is TGTGCCAGCAGTGGGAATAGCGGGTCTTTCTACAATGAGCAGTTCTTC. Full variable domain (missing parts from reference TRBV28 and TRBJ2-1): DVKVTQSSRYLVKRTGEKVFLECVQDMDHENMFWYRQDPGLGLRLIYFSYDVKMKEKGDIPEGYSVSREKKERFSLILESASTNQTSMYLCASSGNSGSFYNEQFFGPGTRLTVL.

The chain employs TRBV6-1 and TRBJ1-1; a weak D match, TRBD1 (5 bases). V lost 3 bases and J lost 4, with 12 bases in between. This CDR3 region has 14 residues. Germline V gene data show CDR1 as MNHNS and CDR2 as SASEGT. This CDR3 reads CASSDLGGGTEAFF. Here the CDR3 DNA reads TGTGCCAGCAGTGACTTGGGGGGAGGCACTGAAGCTTTCTTT.

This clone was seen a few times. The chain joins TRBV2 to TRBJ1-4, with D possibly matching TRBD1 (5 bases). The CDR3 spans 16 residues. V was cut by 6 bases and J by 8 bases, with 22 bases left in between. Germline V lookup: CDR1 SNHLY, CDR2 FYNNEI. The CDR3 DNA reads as TGTGCCAGCAGGGGCCTCAGGGACTTAGGGATGGAAAAACTGTTTTTT. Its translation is CASRGLRDLGMEKLFF.

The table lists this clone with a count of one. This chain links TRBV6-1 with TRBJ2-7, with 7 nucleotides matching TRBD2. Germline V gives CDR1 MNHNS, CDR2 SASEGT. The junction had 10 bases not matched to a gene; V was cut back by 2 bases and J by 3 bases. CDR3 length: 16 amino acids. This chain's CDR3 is CASSELAGVSGYEQYF. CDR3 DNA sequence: TGTGCCAGCAGTGAACTCGCGGGGGTTTCGGGCTACGAGCAGTACTTC.

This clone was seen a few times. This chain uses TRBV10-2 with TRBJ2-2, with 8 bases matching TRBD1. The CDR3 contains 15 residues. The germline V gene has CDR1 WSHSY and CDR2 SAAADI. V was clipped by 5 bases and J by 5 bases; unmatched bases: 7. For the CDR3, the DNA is TGCGCCAGCAGTACGCAGGGGGCTGGGACCGGGGAGCTGTTTTTT. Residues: CASSTQGAGTGELFF.

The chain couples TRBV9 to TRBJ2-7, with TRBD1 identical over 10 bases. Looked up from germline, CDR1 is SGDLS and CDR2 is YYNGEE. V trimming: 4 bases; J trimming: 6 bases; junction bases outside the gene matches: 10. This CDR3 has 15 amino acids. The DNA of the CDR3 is TGTGCCAGCAGCCCTTATGGGACAGGGGATGGCGAGCAGTACTTC. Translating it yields CASSPYGTGDGEQYF.

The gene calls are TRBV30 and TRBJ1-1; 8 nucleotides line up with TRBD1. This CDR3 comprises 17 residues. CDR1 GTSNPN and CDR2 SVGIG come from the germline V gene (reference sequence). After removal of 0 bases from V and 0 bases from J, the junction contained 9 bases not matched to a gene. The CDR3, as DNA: TGTGCCTGGAGTGTAGGACAGGGTCTTTCTATGAACACTGAAGCTTTCTTT. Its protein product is CAWSVGQGLSMNTEAFF.

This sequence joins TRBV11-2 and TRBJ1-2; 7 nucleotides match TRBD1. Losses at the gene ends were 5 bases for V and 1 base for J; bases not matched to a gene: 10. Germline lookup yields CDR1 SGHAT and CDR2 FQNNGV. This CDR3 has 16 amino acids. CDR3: CASSRPGTDDNYGYTF. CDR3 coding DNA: TGTGCCAGCAGCCGACCGGGGACAGATGATAACTATGGCTACACCTTC.

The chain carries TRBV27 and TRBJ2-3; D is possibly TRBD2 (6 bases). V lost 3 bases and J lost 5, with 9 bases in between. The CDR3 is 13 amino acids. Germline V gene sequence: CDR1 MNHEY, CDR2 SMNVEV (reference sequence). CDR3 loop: CASSLRAGDTQYF. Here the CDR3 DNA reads TGTGCCAGCAGTTTGAGAGCGGGAGATACGCAGTATTTT.

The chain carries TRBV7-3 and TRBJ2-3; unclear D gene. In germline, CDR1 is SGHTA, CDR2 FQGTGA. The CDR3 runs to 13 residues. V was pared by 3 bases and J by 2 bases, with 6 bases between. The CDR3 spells CASSLRNTDTQYF. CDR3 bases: TGTGCCAGCAGCTTGCGGAACACAGATACGCAGTATTTT.

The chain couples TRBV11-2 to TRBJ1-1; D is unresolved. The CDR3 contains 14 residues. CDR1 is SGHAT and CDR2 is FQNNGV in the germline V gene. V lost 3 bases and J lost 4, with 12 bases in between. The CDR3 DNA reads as TGTGCCAGCAGCTTTGCGGGTCCGAGCACTGAAGCTTTCTTT. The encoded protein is CASSFAGPSTEAFF.

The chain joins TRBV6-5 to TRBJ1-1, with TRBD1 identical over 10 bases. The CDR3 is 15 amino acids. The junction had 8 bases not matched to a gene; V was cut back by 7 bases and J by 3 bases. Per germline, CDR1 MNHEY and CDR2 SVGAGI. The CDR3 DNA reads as TGTGCCAGCAACCCCGACAGGGGGCCGCACACTGAAGCTTTCTTT. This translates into CASNPDRGPHTEAFF.

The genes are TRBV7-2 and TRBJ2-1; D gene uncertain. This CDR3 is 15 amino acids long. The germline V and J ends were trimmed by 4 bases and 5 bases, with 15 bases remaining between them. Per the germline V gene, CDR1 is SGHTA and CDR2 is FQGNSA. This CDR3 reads CASSYYTDGNNEQFF. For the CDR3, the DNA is TGTGCCAGCAGCTACTATACCGATGGAAACAATGAGCAGTTCTTC.

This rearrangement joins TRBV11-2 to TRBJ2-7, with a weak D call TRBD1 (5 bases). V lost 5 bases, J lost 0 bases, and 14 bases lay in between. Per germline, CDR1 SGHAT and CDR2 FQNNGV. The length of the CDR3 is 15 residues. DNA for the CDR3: TGTGCCAGCAGCCCTCAGGGTTACAACTCCTACGAGCAGTACTTC. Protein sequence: CASSPQGYNSYEQYF. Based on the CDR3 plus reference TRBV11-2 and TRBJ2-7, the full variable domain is EAGVAQSPRYKIIEKRQSVAFWCNPISGHATLYWYQQILGQGPKLLIQFQNNGVVDDSQLPKDRFSAERLKGVDSTLKIQPAKLEDSAVYLCASSPQGYNSYEQYFGPGTRLTVT.

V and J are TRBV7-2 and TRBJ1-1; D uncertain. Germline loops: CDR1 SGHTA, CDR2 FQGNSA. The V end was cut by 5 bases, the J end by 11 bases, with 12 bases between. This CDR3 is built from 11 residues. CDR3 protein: CASSERSTAFF. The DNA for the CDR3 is TGTGCCAGCAGCGAGAGGAGTACCGCTTTCTTT.

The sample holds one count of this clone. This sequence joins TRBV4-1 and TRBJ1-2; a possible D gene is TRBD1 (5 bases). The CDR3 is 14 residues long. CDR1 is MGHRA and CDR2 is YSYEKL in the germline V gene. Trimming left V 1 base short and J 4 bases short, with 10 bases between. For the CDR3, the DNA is TGCGCCAGCAGCCAAGGACAGAATCTCTATGGCTACACCTTC. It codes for CASSQGQNLYGYTF.

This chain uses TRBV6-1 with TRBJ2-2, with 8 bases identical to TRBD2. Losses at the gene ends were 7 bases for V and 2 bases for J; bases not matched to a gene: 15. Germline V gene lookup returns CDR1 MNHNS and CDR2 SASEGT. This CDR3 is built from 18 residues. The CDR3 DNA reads TGTGCCAGCACTCAAGCCTGGGGACTAGAAGTCAACACCGGGGAGCTGTTTTTT. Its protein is CASTQAWGLEVNTGELFF.

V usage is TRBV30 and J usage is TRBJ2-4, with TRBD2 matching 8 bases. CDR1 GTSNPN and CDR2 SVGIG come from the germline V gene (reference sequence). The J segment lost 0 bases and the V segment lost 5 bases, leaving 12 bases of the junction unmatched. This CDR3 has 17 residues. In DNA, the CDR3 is TGTGCCTGGGCTCGGGGACTAGGCCCCAGAGCCAAAAACATTCAGTACTTC. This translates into CAWARGLGPRAKNIQYF. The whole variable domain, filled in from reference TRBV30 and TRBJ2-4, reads SQTIHQWPATLVQPVGSPLSLECTVEGTSNPNLYWYRQAAGRGLQLLFYSVGIGQISSEVPQNLSASRPQDRQFILSSKKLLLSDSGFYLCAWARGLGPRAKNIQYFGAGTRLSVL.

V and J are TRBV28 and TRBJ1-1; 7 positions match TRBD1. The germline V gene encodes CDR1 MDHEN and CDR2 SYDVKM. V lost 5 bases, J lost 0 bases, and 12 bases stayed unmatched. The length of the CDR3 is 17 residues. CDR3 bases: TGTGCCAGCAGTCCCATGACAGGGTCGAGGATGAACACTGAAGCTTTCTTT. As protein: CASSPMTGSRMNTEAFF.

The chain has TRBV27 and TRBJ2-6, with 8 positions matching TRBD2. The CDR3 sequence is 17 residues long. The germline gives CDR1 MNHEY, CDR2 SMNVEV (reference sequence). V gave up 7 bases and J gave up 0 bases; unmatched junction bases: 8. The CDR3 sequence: CASKGSGTSSGANVLTF. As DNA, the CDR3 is TGTGCCAGCAAAGGTAGCGGGACAAGCTCTGGGGCCAACGTCCTGACTTTC.

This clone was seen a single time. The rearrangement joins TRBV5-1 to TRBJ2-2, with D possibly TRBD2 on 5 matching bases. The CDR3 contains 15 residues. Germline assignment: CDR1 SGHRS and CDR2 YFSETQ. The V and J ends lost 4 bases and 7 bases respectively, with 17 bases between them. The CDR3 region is CASSPAQAGGGELFF. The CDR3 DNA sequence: TGCGCCAGCAGCCCCGCGCAGGCGGGTGGCGGGGAGCTGTTTTTT.

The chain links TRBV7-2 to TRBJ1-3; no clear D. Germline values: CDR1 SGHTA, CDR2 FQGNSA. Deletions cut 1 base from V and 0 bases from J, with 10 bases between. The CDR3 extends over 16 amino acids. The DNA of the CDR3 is TGTGCCAGCAGCTTAGGCCCCGCGAGCTCTGGAAACACCATATATTTT. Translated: CASSLGPASSGNTIYF.